The present TCR beta chain was sequenced within a study of T cell repertoires in cytomegalovirus infection. Study background: Recently identified HLA-C-restricted CMV epitopes were among the peptides used. Both CMV infection and a matching HLA type were indicated by public TCR beta signatures.

TCRdb independently ran MiXCR on the reads; one entry per CDR3 protein. The sample shows hundreds of thousands of distinct CDR3 sequences, about a third of them seen only once. As regards this clonotype: The antigen is undetermined.

Study-wide results and caveats: The cumulative frequency of public TCR beta families distinguished individuals who carried CMV together with the relevant HLA. It was HLA-C-restricted CMV-specific TCR beta clonotypes that dominated the response ex vivo.

The CDR3 runs 16 residues. Germline CDR1 is MNHEY and CDR2 is SVGAGI. V was pared by 0 bases and J by 6 bases, with 15 bases between. The sample here was cultured CD8+ T cells from PBMCs, taken from culture after CMV antigen stimulation. The clonotype comes from a human donor in good health (CMV status not recorded). Some clones in this sample may be carry-over from other donors' samples. The chain has TRBV6-5 and TRBJ2-1; no clear D gene. The CDR3 nucleotides read TGTGCCAGCAGTTACTCGGCCTTAGTACCTGGCAATGAGCAGTTCTTC. It codes for CASSYSALVPGNEQFF.